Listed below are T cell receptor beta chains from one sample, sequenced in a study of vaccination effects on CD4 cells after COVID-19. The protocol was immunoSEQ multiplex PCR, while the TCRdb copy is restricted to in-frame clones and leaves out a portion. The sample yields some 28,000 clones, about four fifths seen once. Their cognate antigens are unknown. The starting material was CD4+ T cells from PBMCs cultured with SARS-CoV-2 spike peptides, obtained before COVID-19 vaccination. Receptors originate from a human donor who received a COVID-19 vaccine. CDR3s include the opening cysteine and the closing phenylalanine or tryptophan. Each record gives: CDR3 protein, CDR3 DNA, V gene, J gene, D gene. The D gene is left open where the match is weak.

CDR3aa: CASSLWADSPLHF
CDR3nt: TGTGCCAGCAGTTTATGGGCCGATTCACCCCTCCACTTT
v_gene: TRBV12-3/TRBV12-4
j_gene: TRBJ1-6
d_gene: -

CDR3aa: CAISGQEHSYEQYF
CDR3nt: TGTGCCATCAGTGGACAAGAGCATTCCTACGAGCAGTACTTC
v_gene: TRBV10-3
j_gene: TRBJ2-7
d_gene: -

CDR3aa: CATSRDPGYEQYF
CDR3nt: TGTGCCACCAGCAGAGATCCTGGCTACGAGCAGTACTTC
v_gene: TRBV15
j_gene: TRBJ2-7
d_gene: -

CDR3aa: CAWSIQGNQPQHF
CDR3nt: TGTGCCTGGAGTATCCAGGGCAATCAGCCCCAGCATTTT
v_gene: TRBV30
j_gene: TRBJ1-5
d_gene: -

CDR3aa: CASSVGGGPVDTQYF
CDR3nt: TGTGCCAGCAGCGTAGGGGGGGGCCCAGTAGATACGCAGTATTTT
v_gene: TRBV9
j_gene: TRBJ2-3
d_gene: -

CDR3aa: CASSSTGVVYNEQFF
CDR3nt: TGTGCCAGCAGCAGCACAGGGGTAGTCTACAATGAGCAGTTCTTC
v_gene: TRBV5-4
j_gene: TRBJ2-1
d_gene: TRBD1

CDR3aa: CAWSGLGGNTF
CDR3nt: TGTGCCTGGAGTGGGCTCGGGGGAAACACCTTC
v_gene: TRBV30
j_gene: TRBJ1-2
d_gene: -

CDR3aa: CASSLDRNNEQFF
CDR3nt: TGTGCCAGCAGCCTTGACAGGAACAATGAGCAGTTCTTC
v_gene: TRBV3-1/TRBV3-2
j_gene: TRBJ2-1
d_gene: -

CDR3aa: CASSGEGGGANTGELFF
CDR3nt: TGTGCCAGCAGTGGTGAGGGCGGGGGGGCGAACACCGGGGAGCTGTTTTTT
v_gene: TRBV2
j_gene: TRBJ2-2
d_gene: TRBD2

CDR3aa: CASSVGTLVNNEQFF
CDR3nt: TGTGCCAGCAGCGTAGGAACCCTGGTCAACAATGAGCAGTTCTTC
v_gene: TRBV9
j_gene: TRBJ2-1
d_gene: -